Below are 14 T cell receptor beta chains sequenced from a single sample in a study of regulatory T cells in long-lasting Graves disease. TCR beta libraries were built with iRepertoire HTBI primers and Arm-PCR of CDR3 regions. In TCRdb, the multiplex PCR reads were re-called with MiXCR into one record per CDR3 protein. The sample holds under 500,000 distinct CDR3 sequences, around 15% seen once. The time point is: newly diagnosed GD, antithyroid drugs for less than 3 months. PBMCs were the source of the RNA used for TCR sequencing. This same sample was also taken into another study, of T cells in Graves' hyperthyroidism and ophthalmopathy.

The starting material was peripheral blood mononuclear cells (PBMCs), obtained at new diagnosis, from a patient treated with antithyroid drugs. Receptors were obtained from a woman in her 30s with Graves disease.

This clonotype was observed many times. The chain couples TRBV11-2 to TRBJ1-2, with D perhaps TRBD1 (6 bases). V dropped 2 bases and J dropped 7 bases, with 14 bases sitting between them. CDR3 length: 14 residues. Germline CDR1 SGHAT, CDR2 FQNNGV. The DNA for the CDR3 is TGTGCCAGCAGCTTATTACAGGGTGATAGTGGCTACACCTTC. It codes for CASSLLQGDSGYTF.

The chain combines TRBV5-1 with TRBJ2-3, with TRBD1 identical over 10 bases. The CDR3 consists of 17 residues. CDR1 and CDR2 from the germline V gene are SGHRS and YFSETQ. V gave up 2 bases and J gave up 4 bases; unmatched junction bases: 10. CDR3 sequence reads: CASSLQNPGQGPDTQYF. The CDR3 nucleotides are TGCGCCAGCAGCTTACAAAACCCGGGACAGGGGCCAGATACGCAGTATTTT. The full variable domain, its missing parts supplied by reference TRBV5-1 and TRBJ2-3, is KAGVTQTPRYLIKTRGQQVTLSCSPISGHRSVSWYQQTPGQGLQFLFEYFSETQRNKGNFPGRFSGRQFSNSRSEMNVSTLELGDSALYLCASSLQNPGQGPDTQYFGPGTRLTVL.

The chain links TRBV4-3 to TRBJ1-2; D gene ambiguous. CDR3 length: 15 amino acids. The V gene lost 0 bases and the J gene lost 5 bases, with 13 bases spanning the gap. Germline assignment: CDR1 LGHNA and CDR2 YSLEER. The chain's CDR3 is CASSQDVRPVYGYTF. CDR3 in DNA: TGCGCCAGCAGCCAAGACGTGCGGCCAGTGTATGGCTACACCTTC.

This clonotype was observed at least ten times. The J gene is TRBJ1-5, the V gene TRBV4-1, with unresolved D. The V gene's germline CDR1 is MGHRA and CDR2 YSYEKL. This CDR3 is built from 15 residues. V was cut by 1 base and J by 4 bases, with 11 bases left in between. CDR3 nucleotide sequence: TGCGCCAGCAGCCAAGGGCCAGGCGTTAATCAGCCCCAGCATTTT. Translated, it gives CASSQGPGVNQPQHF.

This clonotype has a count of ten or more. The CDR3 DNA follows: TGCAGCGTTGAGCCCCATGGGCAGGGGGCAGGCGAGCAGTACTTC. It yields the protein CSVEPHGQGAGEQYF. This chain uses TRBV29-1 with TRBJ2-7; 8 nucleotides agree with TRBD1. Germline assignment: CDR1 SQVTM and CDR2 ANQGSEA. V lost 3 bases and J lost 6; bases outside the gene matches: 13. This CDR3 spans 15 amino acids.

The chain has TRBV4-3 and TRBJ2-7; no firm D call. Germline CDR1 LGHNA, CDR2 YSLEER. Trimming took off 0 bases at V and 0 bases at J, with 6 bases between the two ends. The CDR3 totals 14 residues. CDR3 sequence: CASSQDHVSYEQYF. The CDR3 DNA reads TGCGCCAGCAGCCAAGATCACGTCTCCTACGAGCAGTACTTC.

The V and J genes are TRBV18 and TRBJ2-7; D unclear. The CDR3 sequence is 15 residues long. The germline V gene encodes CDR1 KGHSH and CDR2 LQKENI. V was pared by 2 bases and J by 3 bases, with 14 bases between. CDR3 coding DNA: TGTGCCAGCTCACCAAACGAGGATTGGGGCTACGAGCAGTACTTC. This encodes CASSPNEDWGYEQYF.

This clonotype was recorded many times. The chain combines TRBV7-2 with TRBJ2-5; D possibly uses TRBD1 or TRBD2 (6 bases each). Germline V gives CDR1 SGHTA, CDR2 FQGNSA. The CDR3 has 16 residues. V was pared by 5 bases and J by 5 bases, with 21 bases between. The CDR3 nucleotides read TGTGCCAGCAGCGGAGGTGGTCCGGGGGCAGGGGAGACCCAGTACTTC. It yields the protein CASSGGGPGAGETQYF.

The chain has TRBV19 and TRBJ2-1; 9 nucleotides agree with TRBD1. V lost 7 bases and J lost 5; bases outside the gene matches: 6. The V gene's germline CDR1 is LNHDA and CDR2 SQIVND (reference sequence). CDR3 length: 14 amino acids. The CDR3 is CASNTDRGNNEQFF. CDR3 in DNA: TGTGCCAGTAATACGGACAGGGGAAACAATGAGCAGTTCTTC.

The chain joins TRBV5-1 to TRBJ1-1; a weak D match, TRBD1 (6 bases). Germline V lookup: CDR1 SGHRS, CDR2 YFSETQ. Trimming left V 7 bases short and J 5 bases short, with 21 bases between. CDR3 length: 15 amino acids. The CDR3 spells CASARTAVVQTEAFF. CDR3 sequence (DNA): TGCGCCAGCGCGCGGACAGCGGTCGTACAAACTGAAGCTTTCTTT. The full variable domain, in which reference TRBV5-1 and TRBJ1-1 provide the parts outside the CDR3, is KAGVTQTPRYLIKTRGQQVTLSCSPISGHRSVSWYQQTPGQGLQFLFEYFSETQRNKGNFPGRFSGRQFSNSRSEMNVSTLELGDSALYLCASARTAVVQTEAFFGQGTRLTVV.

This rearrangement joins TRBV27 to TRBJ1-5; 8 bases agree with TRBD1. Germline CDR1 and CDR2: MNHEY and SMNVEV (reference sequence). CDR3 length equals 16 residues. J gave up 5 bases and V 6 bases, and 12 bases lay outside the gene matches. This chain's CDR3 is CASSAQGASRDQPQHF. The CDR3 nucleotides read TGTGCCAGCAGCGCCCAGGGGGCATCGAGGGATCAGCCCCAGCATTTT.

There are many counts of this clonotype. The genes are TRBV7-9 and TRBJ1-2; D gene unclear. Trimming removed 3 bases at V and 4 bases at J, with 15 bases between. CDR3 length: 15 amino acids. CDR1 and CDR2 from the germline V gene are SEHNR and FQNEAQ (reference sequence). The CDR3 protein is CASSLVEARAYGYTF. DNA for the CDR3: TGTGCCAGCAGCTTGGTGGAGGCCAGAGCCTATGGCTACACCTTC.

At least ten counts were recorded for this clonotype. The CDR3: CASSFGTSGGYNEQFF. For the CDR3, the DNA is TGTGCCAGCAGTTTCGGGACTAGCGGGGGCTACAATGAGCAGTTCTTC. The chain uses TRBV27 and TRBJ2-1; 14 bases line up with TRBD2. The CDR3 is made up of 16 amino acids. Germline CDR1 MNHEY, CDR2 SMNVEV (reference sequence). J was trimmed by 3 bases and V by 3 bases; bases with no gene match: 1.

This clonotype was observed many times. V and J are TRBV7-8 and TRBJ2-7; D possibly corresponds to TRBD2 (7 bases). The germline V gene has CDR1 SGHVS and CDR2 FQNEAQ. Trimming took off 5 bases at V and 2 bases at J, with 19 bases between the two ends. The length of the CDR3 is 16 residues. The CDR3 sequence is CASSPRRGGSAYEQYF. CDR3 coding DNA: TGTGCCAGCAGCCCCCGTAGGGGGGGATCCGCCTACGAGCAGTACTTC.